Below are 21 T cell receptor beta chains sequenced from a single sample in a study of T-cell memory formation after mild COVID-19. In TCRdb, the 5' RACE reads were re-called with MiXCR into one record per CDR3 protein. The sample has approximately 400,000 distinct CDR3 sequences, more than 15% seen once. The sequenced sample was PBMCs or a T cell subset sorted from them (not recorded which). All receptors come from a man aged 18 to 29 who had mild COVID-19 (a few samples of this study predate the infection). Cell type and time point are not known.

This clonotype was counted only a few times. The chain combines TRBV20-1 with TRBJ1-2, with D possibly being TRBD1 (5 bases). Germline V lookup: CDR1 DFQATT, CDR2 SNEGSKA (reference sequence). The CDR3 consists of 16 residues. Trimming stripped 0 bases from V and 0 bases from J, with 14 bases between. The CDR3 sequence is CSARDGANQANYGYTF. CDR3 DNA: TGCAGTGCTAGAGACGGGGCCAACCAAGCTAACTATGGCTACACCTTC.

This clonotype came up a few times. The chain has TRBV6-2 or TRBV6-3 and TRBJ1-5; D remains unclear. The CDR3 consists of 16 residues. V lost 5 bases and J 0 bases, leaving 14 bases between the germline ends. Per the germline V gene, CDR1 is MNHEY and CDR2 is SVGEGT. The CDR3 bases are TGTGCCAGCAGTGCCTACGAAGGGAATAGCAATCAGCCCCAGCATTTT. Amino acid sequence: CASSAYEGNSNQPQHF.

This sequence joins TRBV7-8 and TRBJ1-3; D remains ambiguous. Germline CDR1 is SGHVS and CDR2 is FQNEAQ. Trimming shortened V by 4 bases and J by 0 bases, and 16 bases separated the two germline ends. The CDR3 consists of 17 residues. CDR3 sequence: CASSSNRLPDSGNTIYF. CDR3 nucleotides: TGTGCCAGCAGCTCCAACCGACTGCCCGACTCTGGAAACACCATATATTTT.

This clonotype was seen only a few times. The chain couples TRBV12-3 or TRBV12-4 to TRBJ2-2, with D perhaps TRBD1 (5 bases). The CDR3 covers 13 residues. V was trimmed by 5 bases and J by 6 bases, leaving 10 bases between them. The CDR3 DNA sequence: TGTGCCAGCAGTCAGGACATACCCGGGGAGCTGTTTTTT. It yields the protein CASSQDIPGELFF.

This chain joins TRBV12-3 or TRBV12-4 and TRBJ2-1; a possible D gene is TRBD2 (6 bases). The CDR3 is 15 amino acids. V was shortened by 6 bases and J by 0 bases, with 12 bases between the two germline ends. The CDR3 DNA follows: TGTGCCAGCAGCCCGGGACTCCGCTCCTACAATGAGCAGTTCTTC. This sequence encodes CASSPGLRSYNEQFF.

This clonotype appeared a few times. J is TRBJ2-2 and V is TRBV4-3; 10 bases are shared with TRBD1. Germline V gives CDR1 LGHNA, CDR2 YSLEER. The V and J ends lost 4 bases and 2 bases, in that order; junction bases with no gene match: 4. This CDR3 is built from 16 residues. The CDR3: CASSRETGGNTGELFF. The DNA for the CDR3 is TGCGCCAGCAGCCGAGAGACAGGGGGCAACACCGGGGAGCTGTTTTTT.

The V call is TRBV18, the J call TRBJ1-2; 7 bases fit TRBD1. This CDR3 is 13 amino acids long. The J segment lost 4 bases and the V segment lost 2 bases, leaving 1 base of the junction unmatched. CDR1 is KGHSH and CDR2 is LQKENI in the germline V gene. In DNA, the CDR3 is TGTGCCAGCTCACCATCAGGGGGCTATGGCTACACCTTC. It translates to CASSPSGGYGYTF.

The rearrangement joins TRBV5-4 to TRBJ2-1, with 14 positions matching TRBD2. The germline V gene encodes CDR1 SGHNT and CDR2 YYREEE (reference sequence). The CDR3 runs to 17 residues. Trimming removed 6 bases from V and 0 bases from J; junction bases left unmatched: 5. The CDR3 loop is CASTRLAGGPSYNEQFF. The DNA of the CDR3 is TGTGCCAGCACCCGACTAGCGGGGGGGCCCTCCTACAATGAGCAGTTCTTC.

This clonotype occurred a few times. This chain joins TRBV5-1 and TRBJ2-5; 16 bases fit TRBD2. The germline CDR1 and CDR2 sequences are SGHRS and YFSETQ. The CDR3 runs 19 residues. The V segment lost 4 bases and the J segment 0 bases; nucleotides outside the gene matches: 9. The CDR3 loop is CASSPRGLAGGPNQETQYF. Written as DNA, the CDR3 is TGCGCCAGCAGCCCCAGGGGACTAGCGGGGGGGCCGAACCAAGAGACCCAGTACTTC.

This clonotype was seen more than once but under ten times. This sequence joins TRBV4-1 and TRBJ2-1; 9 nucleotides match TRBD2. CDR1 and CDR2 from the germline V gene are MGHRA and YSYEKL. The CDR3 loop spans 17 amino acids. With 4 bases clipped from V and 4 bases from J, the junction kept 11 bases outside the gene matches. The CDR3 sequence is CASSPRDSGGLYNEQFF. The CDR3, as DNA: TGCGCCAGCAGCCCCCGAGATAGCGGGGGCTTATACAATGAGCAGTTCTTC.

This chain links TRBV28 with TRBJ2-3; weak D call: TRBD2 (6 bases). The germline V gene has CDR1 MDHEN and CDR2 SYDVKM. There are 15 residues in the CDR3. Trimming shortened V by 5 bases and J by 3 bases, and 15 bases separated the two germline ends. As DNA, the CDR3 is TGTGCCAGCAGTACCCAGGGTGGGGGGACAGATACGCAGTATTTT. Encoded protein: CASSTQGGGTDTQYF.

The chain combines TRBV5-1 with TRBJ2-2; no clear D gene. The germline CDR1 and CDR2 sequences are SGHRS and YFSETQ. The V end lost 1 base, the J end lost 4 bases, and 5 bases lay between the germline ends. The CDR3 extends over 13 amino acids. The CDR3 region is CASSLKVTGELFF. Written as DNA, the CDR3 is TGCGCCAGCAGCTTGAAGGTCACCGGGGAGCTGTTTTTT.

This chain links TRBV6-2 or TRBV6-3 with TRBJ2-5, with D maybe TRBD2 (6 bases). Trimming left V 5 bases short and J 5 bases short, with 15 bases between. CDR1 and CDR2 from the germline V gene are MNHEY and SVGEGT. The CDR3 sequence is 14 residues long. In nucleotides, the CDR3 is TGTGCCAGCAGTGGTAACGGGGGAATTGAGACCCAGTACTTC. Its protein product is CASSGNGGIETQYF.

This clonotype came up a few times. The gene calls are TRBV2 and TRBJ1-2, with 7 bases aligning to TRBD1. Germline CDR1 and CDR2: SNHLY and FYNNEI. The CDR3 consists of 13 residues. Unmatched junction bases numbered 5, after V lost 4 bases and J lost 6 bases. The CDR3 here is CASSVDREDGYTF. In nucleotides, the CDR3 is TGTGCCAGCAGTGTCGACAGGGAGGATGGCTACACCTTC.

A word on this clonotype: Germline and junction disagree at one end, which may indicate a read error. This sequence joins TRBV6-5 and TRBJ2-5; D is possibly TRBD2 (5 bases). The germline V gene has CDR1 MNHEY and CDR2 SVGAGI. This CDR3 has 16 amino acids. CDR3 sequence reads: CASSYFSGRNQETQYF. CDR3 nucleotide sequence: TGTGCCAGCAGTTACTTTTCGGGGAGAAATCAAGAGACACAGTACTTC.

The rearrangement joins TRBV12-3 or TRBV12-4 to TRBJ2-7; 7 bases map to TRBD1. V lost 6 bases to trimming and J lost 4 bases; unmatched junction nucleotides: 9. This CDR3 has 14 residues. CDR3 residues: CASSQDRVAYEQYF. The CDR3 coding sequence is TGTGCCAGCAGCCAAGACAGGGTGGCATACGAGCAGTACTTC.

The V gene is TRBV11-2, the J gene TRBJ2-3; D perhaps matches TRBD1 (5 bases). Per germline, CDR1 SGHAT and CDR2 FQNNGV. CDR3 size: 14 residues. Between the trimmed V and J ends, which lost 5 bases and 5 bases, there was a span of 14 bases. The CDR3 sequence: CASSTAPDRDTQYF. The CDR3 DNA is TGTGCCAGCAGCACCGCCCCAGACAGAGATACGCAGTATTTT.

This clonotype has just a few counts. The V and J genes are TRBV4-3 and TRBJ1-3, with no clear D. The CDR3 has 15 residues. Between the trimmed V and J ends, which lost 1 base and 2 bases, there was a span of 9 bases. From germline, CDR1 is LGHNA and CDR2 YSLEER. This CDR3 reads CASSQASRAGNTIYF. The DNA for the CDR3 is TGCGCCAGCAGCCAAGCGTCTCGAGCTGGAAACACCATATATTTT.

The chain has TRBV7-2 and TRBJ2-1; D gene unclear. Trimming removed 5 bases at V and 3 bases at J, with 14 bases between. The germline gives CDR1 SGHTA, CDR2 FQGNSA. The CDR3 contains 15 residues. The CDR3 loop reads CASSRAADDYNEQFF. For the CDR3, the DNA is TGTGCCAGCAGCAGGGCGGCCGACGACTACAATGAGCAGTTCTTC.

V usage is TRBV7-2 and J usage is TRBJ1-5; D is undetermined. Deletions cut 2 bases from V and 0 bases from J, with 8 bases between. Germline V gives CDR1 SGHTA, CDR2 FQGNSA. This CDR3 has 15 amino acids. The CDR3 sequence: CASSLIGTSNQPQHF. The CDR3 DNA reads TGTGCCAGCAGCTTAATTGGAACTAGCAATCAGCCCCAGCATTTT.

This clonotype was recorded a few times. The J gene is TRBJ2-3, the V gene TRBV11-1; D is undetermined. V lost 6 bases and J 2 bases, leaving 6 bases between the germline ends. Per germline, CDR1 SGHAT and CDR2 FQDESV (reference sequence). CDR3 length: 12 residues. This CDR3 is CASRHDTDTQYF. The CDR3 DNA sequence: TGTGCCAGCAGGCATGACACAGATACGCAGTATTTT.